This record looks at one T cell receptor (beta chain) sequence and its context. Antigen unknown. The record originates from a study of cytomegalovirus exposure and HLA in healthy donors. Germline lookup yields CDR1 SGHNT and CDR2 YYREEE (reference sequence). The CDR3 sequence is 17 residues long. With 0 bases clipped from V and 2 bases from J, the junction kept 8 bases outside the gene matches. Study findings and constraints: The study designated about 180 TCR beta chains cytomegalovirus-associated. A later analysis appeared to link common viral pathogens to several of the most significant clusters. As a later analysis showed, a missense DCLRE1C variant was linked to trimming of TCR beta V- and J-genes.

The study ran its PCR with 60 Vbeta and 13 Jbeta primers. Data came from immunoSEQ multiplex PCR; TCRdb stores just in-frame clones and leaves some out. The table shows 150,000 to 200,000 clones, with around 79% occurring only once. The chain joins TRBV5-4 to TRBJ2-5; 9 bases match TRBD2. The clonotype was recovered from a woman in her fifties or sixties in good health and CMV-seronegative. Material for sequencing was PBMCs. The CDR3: CASSLVGASGTQETQYF. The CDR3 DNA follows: TGTGCCAGCAGCTTGGTAGGGGCTAGCGGGACACAAGAGACCCAGTACTTC.